This T cell receptor (beta chain) was captured by sequencing in a study of blood T cells in healthy people across ages. Across the whole study: The capture of about one barcoded beta molecule per two T cells was achieved by template switching.

This clonotype came up once. The second PCR ran roughly 6 to 12 cycles with a sample-barcoded 5' primer and J-beta primers. In TCRdb, the 5' RACE reads were re-called with MiXCR into one record per CDR3 protein. Here the sample spans over 950,000 distinct CDR3 sequences, roughly 51% being singletons. This TCR derives from a woman aged 60 to 75 in good health. Sequencing input: blood.

This CDR3 reads CASGTVLEQYF. The CDR3 DNA is TGTGCCAGCGGGACCGTCTTGGAGCAGTACTTC. The rearrangement links TRBV11-2 to TRBJ2-7; the D call may be TRBD1 or TRBD2 (5 bases each). The CDR3 runs to 11 residues. Looked up from germline, CDR1 is SGHAT and CDR2 is FQNNGV. Trimming removed 8 bases at V and 7 bases at J, with 12 bases between.